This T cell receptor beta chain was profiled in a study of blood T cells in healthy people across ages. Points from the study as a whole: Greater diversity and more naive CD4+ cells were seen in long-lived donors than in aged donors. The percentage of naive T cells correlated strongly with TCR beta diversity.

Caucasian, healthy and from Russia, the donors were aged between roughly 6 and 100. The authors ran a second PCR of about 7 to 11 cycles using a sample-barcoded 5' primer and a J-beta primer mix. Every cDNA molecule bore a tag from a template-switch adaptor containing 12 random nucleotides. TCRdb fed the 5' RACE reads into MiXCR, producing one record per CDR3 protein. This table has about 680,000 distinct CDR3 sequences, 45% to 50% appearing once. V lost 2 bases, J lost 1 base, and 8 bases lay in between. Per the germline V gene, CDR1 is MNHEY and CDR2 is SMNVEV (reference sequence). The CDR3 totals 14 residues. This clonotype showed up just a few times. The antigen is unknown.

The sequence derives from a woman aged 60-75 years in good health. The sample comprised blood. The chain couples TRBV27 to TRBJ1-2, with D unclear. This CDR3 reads CASSLSWGNYGYTF. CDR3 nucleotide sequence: TGTGCCAGCAGTTTAAGCTGGGGTAACTATGGCTACACCTTC.